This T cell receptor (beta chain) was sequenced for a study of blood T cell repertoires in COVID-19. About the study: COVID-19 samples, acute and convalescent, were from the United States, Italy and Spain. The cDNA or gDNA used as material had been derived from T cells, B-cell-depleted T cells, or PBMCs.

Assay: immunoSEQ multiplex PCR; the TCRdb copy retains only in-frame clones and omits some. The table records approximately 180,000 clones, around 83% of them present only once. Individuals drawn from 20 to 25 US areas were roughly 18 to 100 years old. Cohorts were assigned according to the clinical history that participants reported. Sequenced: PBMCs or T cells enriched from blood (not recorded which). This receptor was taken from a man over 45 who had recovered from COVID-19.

The CDR3 reads CASSQAFDYGYTF. The CDR3 nucleotides read TGTGCCAGCAGCCAAGCTTTCGACTATGGCTACACCTTC. V gene TRBV3-1 (or the pseudogene TRBV3-2) combines with J gene TRBJ1-2; D unclear. Germline lookup yields CDR1 LGHDT and CDR2 YNNKEL (reference sequence). Trimming shortened V by 1 base and J by 3 bases, and 6 bases separated the two germline ends. The CDR3 contains 13 residues.